A single sample is the source of the 16 T cell receptor delta chains below, sequenced in a study of gamma-delta T cells after stem cell transplantation. TCRdb re-processed the RT-PCR reads using CATT. The sample includes some 600 delta-chain clones, nearly 5.5% of them seen just once. Sequencing was performed on gamma-delta T cells. The receptors here all came from a human donor. It is not recorded whose cells these are; they may come from a transplant donor.

In its sample, this clone was seen a few times. TCRdb assigns this DNA the protein of a much larger clone, which departs from its translation at residue 13; this likely reflects a read error, and the protein shown comes from translating the DNA. V usage is TRDV2 and J usage is TRDJ1, with D hard to call. The germline gives CDR1 GEAIGNYY, CDR2 EKD. The CDR3 runs to 15 residues. CDR3: CACDTVGAVADKIIF. CDR3 nucleotide sequence: TGTGCCTGTGACACCGTCGGAGCCGTGGCCGATAAAATCATCTTT.

This clone is medium-sized. A far larger clone is off by one base, so a read error is likely. The genes are TRDV2 and TRDJ1; 8 nucleotides agree with TRDD3. The CDR3 is 18 amino acids. V lost 3 bases to trimming and J lost 1 base; unmatched junction nucleotides: 15. CDR1 and CDR2 (germline): GEAIGNYY, EKD. CDR3 sequence reads: CACDALHPVGDLTDKLIF. CDR3 DNA sequence: TGTGCCTGTGACGCTCTTCATCCCGTGGGGGATCTCACCGATAAACTCATCTTT.

This clone showed up just a few times. A far larger clone is one nucleotide away, so this likely arose from a read error. Other DNA variants within this sample encode the same CDR3. DNA of the CDR3: TGTGCCTGTGACACGCTTACTGGGGGATACATTGGCACCGATAAACTCATCTTT. This gives the protein CACDTLTGGYIGTDKLIF. V is TRDV2 and J is TRDJ1, with 12 positions matching TRDD3. Germline assignment: CDR1 GEAIGNYY and CDR2 EKD. The CDR3 loop spans 18 amino acids. V shed 1 base and J 1 base; nucleotides not matched to a gene: 9.

The table lists this clone with a few counts. A far bigger clonotype differs at one base, so this is likely a read error. This sample includes further DNA sequences coding for the same CDR3. The chain combines TRDV1 with TRDJ1; 8 nucleotides align to TRDD3. Germline V gene sequence: CDR1 TSWWSYY, CDR2 QGS. The length of the CDR3 is 19 residues. The CDR3 region is CALGDCPSYAGGPRSKLIF. The CDR3 DNA sequence: TGTGCCCTTGGGGATTGTCCCTCCTACGCTGGGGGACCCAGATCTAAACTCATCTTT.

This clone was observed a few times. Only one base separates this from a far larger clonotype, so it likely reflects a read error. Other DNA sequences from this sample encode an identical CDR3 as well. The rearrangement joins TRDV2 to TRDJ1; 8 positions agree with TRDD3. CDR3 length: 18 amino acids. From germline, CDR1 is GEAIGNYY and CDR2 EKD. DNA of the CDR3: TGTGCCTGCGACACTCTTCATCCCGTGGGGGATCTCACCGATAAACTCATCTTT. Translating it yields CACDTLHPVGDLTDKLIF.

A note on this clone: With only one base between it and a far larger clone, this is likely a read error. The same CDR3 arises from other DNA sequences in this sample as well. The chain's CDR3 is CACDAITGGQPSDKLIF. The DNA for the CDR3 is TGTGCCTGTGACGCAATTACTGGGGGACAACCGAGCGATAAACTCATCTTT. This chain connects TRDV2 to TRDJ1; 9 positions match TRDD3. The CDR3 covers 17 residues. CDR1 is GEAIGNYY, CDR2 EKD, per germline. J lost 4 bases, V lost 3 bases, and 14 bases had no gene match.

Note on this clone: A far larger clone is one base from this, pointing to a likely read error. This same CDR3 is encoded by further DNA sequences in the sample. The V gene is TRDV1, the J gene TRDJ1; 8 positions match TRDD3. The trim removed 5 bases at V and 3 bases at J, leaving 32 bases unmatched. Germline V gene lookup returns CDR1 TSWWSYY and CDR2 QGS. CDR3 length: 23 amino acids. This CDR3 reads CALGTRAFRPPLGATMRSDKLIF. The DNA for the CDR3 is TGTGCTCTTGGGACCCGTGCATTTCGACCGCCACTGGGGGCCACTATGAGGTCCGATAAACTCATCTTT.

Regarding this clone: The identical CDR3 is also encoded by other nucleotide sequences in the sample. This chain connects TRDV1 to TRDJ2; TRDD2 agrees at 9 bases. V was pared by 3 bases and J by 5 bases, with 25 bases of the junction left unmatched. Germline values: CDR1 TSWWSYY, CDR2 QGS. The CDR3 covers 22 residues. Written as DNA, the CDR3 is TGTGCTCTTGGGGACCCCGGCCCCTTCCTACCCTGGGGGCCCAATTTTACAGCACAACTCTTCTTT. This codes for CALGDPGPFLPWGPNFTAQLFF.

This clone was detected only a few times. TCRdb shows a much larger clone's protein in place of this DNA's translation, and the two differ at residue 11, likely through a read error; the protein shown is translated from the DNA. The chain employs TRDV1 and TRDJ1; D may be TRDD2 (6 bases). V lost 0 bases and J 0 bases, leaving 32 bases between the germline ends. This CDR3 contains 23 residues. The germline V gene has CDR1 TSWWSYY and CDR2 QGS. The chain's CDR3 is CALGELPSYSCPLLEPNTDKLIF. The CDR3 nucleotides read TGTGCTCTTGGGGAACTGCCCTCCTACTCCTGCCCTCTGTTGGAGCCAAACACCGATAAACTCATCTTT.

Concerning this clone: This likely came from a read error, as a far larger clone is one base away. In the same sample, other DNA sequences code for this CDR3. The chain couples TRDV1 to TRDJ1; tentatively, D is TRDD2 or TRDD3 (5 bases each). Germline V gene data show CDR1 as TSWWSYY and CDR2 as QGS. This CDR3 contains 18 residues. The CDR3 sequence is CALGELRRFLPHTDKLIF. The DNA of the CDR3 is TGTGCCCTTGGGGAACTTAGGAGATTCCTCCCCCACACCGATAAACTCATCTTT.

By share, this clone ranks as medium-sized. A single base is all that separates this from a far larger clone, so a read error is likely. The sample contains more than one DNA sequence encoding this CDR3. The chain recombines TRDV2 with TRDJ2, with 7 bases matching TRDD3. The CDR3 consists of 15 residues. From germline, CDR1 is GEAIGNYY and CDR2 EKD. The CDR3 here is CACDTLLGTTAQLFF. CDR3 DNA sequence: TGTGCCTGCGACACACTACTGGGGACGACAGCACAACTCTTCTTT.

This clone turned up a few times. TCRdb pairs this DNA with a much larger clone's protein that differs at residue 12, likely a read error; the protein shown was translated from the DNA. The J gene is TRDJ3, the V gene TRDV2; 12 bases match TRDD3. The CDR3 covers 19 residues. The germline V gene has CDR1 GEAIGNYY and CDR2 EKD. As DNA, the CDR3 is TGTGCCTGTGACACCGTACTGGGGGATACCTCCTGTGACACCCGACAGATGTTTTTC. This gives the protein CACDTVLGDTSCDTRQMFF.

As for this clone: It differs at one base from a far larger clone, so likely a read error. DNA for the CDR3: TGTGCTCTTGGGGAACTATCCCCTCCTTTTACCAACATGTACTGGGGGATACGCCAAACCGATAAACTCATCTTT. This sequence encodes CALGELSPPFTNMYWGIRQTDKLIF. The chain links TRDV1 to TRDJ1; 13 bases line up with TRDD3. Germline trimming cut 0 bases from V and 2 bases from J; bases unmatched to any gene: 27. The CDR3 runs to 25 residues. Germline CDR1 is TSWWSYY and CDR2 is QGS.

As concerns this clone: The likely explanation is a read error, given a far larger clone one base away. At the DNA level, this CDR3 is encoded by other sequences in the same sample as well. The chain combines TRDV1 with TRDJ1; 9 positions agree with TRDD3. The germline V gene has CDR1 TSWWSYY and CDR2 QGS. The CDR3 consists of 19 residues. The CDR3 region has the DNA TGTGCTCTTGGGGTTCCTTCCTGGGGATACGGCGATTACACCGATAAACTCATTTTT. It yields the protein CALGVPSWGYGDYTDKLIF.

By its share, this clone is medium-sized. This likely came from a read error, as a far larger clone is one base away. Written as DNA, the CDR3 is TGTGCCTGTGGCACCGTACTGGGGGATACCTCCTGGGACACCCGACAGATGTTTTTC. This translates into CACGTVLGDTSWDTRQMFF. This chain uses TRDV2 with TRDJ3, with 12 bases identical to TRDD3. The CDR3 consists of 19 residues. Germline CDR1 and CDR2: GEAIGNYY and EKD.

This clone was observed a few times. This DNA's translation differs at residue 14 from TCRdb's protein, which comes from a much larger clone; a read error is likely, and the protein shown is translated from the DNA. CDR3 in amino acids: CACDTLTGGYIGTNKLIF. CDR3 nucleotide sequence: TGTGCCTGTGACACACTTACTGGGGGATACATTGGCACCAATAAACTCATCTTT. The rearrangement joins TRDV2 to TRDJ1, with 12 bases fitting TRDD3. CDR3 length: 18 residues. In germline, CDR1 is GEAIGNYY, CDR2 EKD.